This TCR beta chain was captured by sequencing in a study of T cells in tuberculosis. Profiled with immunoSEQ multiplex PCR; TCRdb holds only in-frame clones, not every one. The sample contains tens of thousands of clones, under 95% of which appear only once. Only one count was recorded for this clone. What it recognizes is unknown. Study-level findings and limits: Selection depended on which cryopreserved specimens were available. The TCR-beta difference was not significant; alpha differences partly reflected length. Active tuberculosis alpha repertoires lay closer to GMM-specific TCRs than controls'.

Tuberculin skin test and IGRA determined adolescents' latent tuberculosis status at entry. Germline CDR1 and CDR2: MNHNS and SASEGT. V was shortened by 7 bases and J by 8 bases, with 11 bases between the two germline ends. CDR3 length equals 11 residues. The sequencing sample was made of PBMCs. The clonotype originates from a donor between 10 and 35 years old with latent tuberculosis or without tuberculosis infection. Some clones in this sample may be carry-over from other donors' samples. This chain joins TRBV6-1 and TRBJ1-1; no definite D call. CDR3 region: CASTLSAEAFF. The DNA for the CDR3 is TGTGCCAGCACTCTAAGCGCAGAAGCTTTCTTT.